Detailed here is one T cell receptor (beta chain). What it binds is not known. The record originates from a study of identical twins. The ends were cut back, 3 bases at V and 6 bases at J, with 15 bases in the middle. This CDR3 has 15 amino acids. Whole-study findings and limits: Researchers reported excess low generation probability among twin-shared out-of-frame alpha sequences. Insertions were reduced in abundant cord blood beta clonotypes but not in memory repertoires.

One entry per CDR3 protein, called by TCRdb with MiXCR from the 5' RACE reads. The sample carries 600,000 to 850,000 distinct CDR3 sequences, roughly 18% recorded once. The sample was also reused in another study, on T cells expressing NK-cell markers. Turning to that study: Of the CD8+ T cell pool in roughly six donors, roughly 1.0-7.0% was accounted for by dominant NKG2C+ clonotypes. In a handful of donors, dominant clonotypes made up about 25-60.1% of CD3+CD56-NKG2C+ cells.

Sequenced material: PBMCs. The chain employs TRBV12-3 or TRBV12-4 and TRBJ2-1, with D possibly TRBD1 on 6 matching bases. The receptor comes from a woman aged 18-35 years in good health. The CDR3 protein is CASSLGQGNVNEQFF. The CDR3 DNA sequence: TGTGCCAGCAGTTTGGGGCAGGGGAACGTCAATGAGCAGTTCTTC.